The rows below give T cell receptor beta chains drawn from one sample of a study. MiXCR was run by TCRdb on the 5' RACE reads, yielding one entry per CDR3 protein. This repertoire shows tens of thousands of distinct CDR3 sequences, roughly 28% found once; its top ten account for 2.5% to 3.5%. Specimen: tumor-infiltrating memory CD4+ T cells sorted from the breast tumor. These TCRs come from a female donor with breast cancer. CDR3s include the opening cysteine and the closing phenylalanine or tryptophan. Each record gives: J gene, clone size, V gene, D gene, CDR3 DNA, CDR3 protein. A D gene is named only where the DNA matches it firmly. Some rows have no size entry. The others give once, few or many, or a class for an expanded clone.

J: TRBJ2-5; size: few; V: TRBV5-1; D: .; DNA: .; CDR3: CASSFGEGETQYF
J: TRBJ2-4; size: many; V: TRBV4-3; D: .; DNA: TGCGCCAGCAGCCAAAGGCGGGAAGCGCTAAACATTCAGTACTTC; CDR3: CASSQRREALNIQYF
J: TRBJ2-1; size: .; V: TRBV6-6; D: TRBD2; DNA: TGTGCCAGCAGTTACCCGACTAGCGGGAGAGTGGGCTCCTACAATGAGCAGTTCTTC; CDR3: CASSYPTSGRVGSYNEQFF
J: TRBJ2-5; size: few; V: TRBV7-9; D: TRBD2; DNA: TGTGCCAGCAGCCCGCGTGGAGGTGGTCGGGGGGTCCAAGAGACCCAGTACTTC; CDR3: CASSPRGGGRGVQETQYF
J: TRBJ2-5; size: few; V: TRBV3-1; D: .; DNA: TGTGCCAGCAGCCAAACAGGGCCCGAGACCCAGTACTTC; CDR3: CASSQTGPETQYF
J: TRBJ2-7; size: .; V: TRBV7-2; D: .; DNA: TGTGCCAGCAGGGAAGCCAGCGAGCAGTACTTC; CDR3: CASREASEQYF
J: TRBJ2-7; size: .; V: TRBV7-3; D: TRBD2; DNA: TGTGCCAGCAGCCTTGGACTAGCGGGAGATATGTACTTC; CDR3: CASSLGLAGDMYF
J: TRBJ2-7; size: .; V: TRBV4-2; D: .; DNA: TGTGCCAGCAGCCAACAGGAGGGATTCTACGAGCAGTACTTC; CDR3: CASSQQEGFYEQYF
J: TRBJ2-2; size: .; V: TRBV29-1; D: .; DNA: TGCAGCGTTGACGGGTTGAACACCGGGGAGCTGTTTTTT; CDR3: CSVDGLNTGELFF
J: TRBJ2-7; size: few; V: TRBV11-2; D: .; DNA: TGTGCCAGCAGCTTCAGGGACGAGCAGTACTTC; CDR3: CASSFRDEQYF